This entry is about one T cell receptor beta chain. This specimen comes from a study of long-term antiretroviral therapy in people with HIV. CDR3 length equals 14 residues. CDR1 and CDR2 (germline): LGHNA, YNFKEQ. Losses at the gene ends were 0 bases for V and 3 bases for J; bases not matched to a gene: 2. This was the immunoSEQ v3.0 assay at survey level. Sequenced by immunoSEQ multiplex PCR; TCRdb stores in-frame clones only, minus some. Among 20,000 to 25,000 clones listed, over 70% were seen once. Before they underwent DNA extraction, samples held roughly 0.95-11 million cryopreserved PBMC. The V call is TRBV4-2, the J call TRBJ2-7, with TRBD1 matching 7 bases. The sequenced sample was unsorted PBMCs, obtained 1.2 years after starting antiretroviral therapy. The receptor's source is a woman aged 40 to 49 with HIV. The CDR3 nucleotides are TGTGCCAGCAGCCAAGATACAGGGGTCTACGAGCAGTACTTC. This encodes CASSQDTGVYEQYF.